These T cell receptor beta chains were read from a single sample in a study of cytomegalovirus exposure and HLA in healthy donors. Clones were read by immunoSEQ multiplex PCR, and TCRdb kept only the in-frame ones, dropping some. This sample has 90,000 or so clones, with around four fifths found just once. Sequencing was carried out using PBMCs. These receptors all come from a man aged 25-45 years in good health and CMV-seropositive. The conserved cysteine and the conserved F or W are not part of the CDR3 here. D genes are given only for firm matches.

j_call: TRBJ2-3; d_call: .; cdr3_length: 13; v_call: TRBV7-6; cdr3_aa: ASSLGVSATDTQY
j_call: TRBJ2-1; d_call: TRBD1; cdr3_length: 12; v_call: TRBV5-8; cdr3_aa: ASSLRDRVNEQF
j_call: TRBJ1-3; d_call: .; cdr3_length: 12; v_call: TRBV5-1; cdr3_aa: ASSSSEGGNTIY
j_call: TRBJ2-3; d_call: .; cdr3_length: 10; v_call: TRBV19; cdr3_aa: ASSGLADTQY
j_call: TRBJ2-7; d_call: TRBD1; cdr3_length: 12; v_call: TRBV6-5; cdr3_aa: ASSLDRVVFEQY
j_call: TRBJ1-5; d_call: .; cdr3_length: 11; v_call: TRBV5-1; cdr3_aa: ASSLVTRGPQH
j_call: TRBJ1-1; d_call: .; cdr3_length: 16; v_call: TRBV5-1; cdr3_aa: ASSLYILGAGVFTEAF
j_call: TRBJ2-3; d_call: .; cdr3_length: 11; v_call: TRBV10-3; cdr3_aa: AARGDKTDTQY
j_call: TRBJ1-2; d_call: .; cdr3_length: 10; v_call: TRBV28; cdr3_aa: ASSGGTFGYT
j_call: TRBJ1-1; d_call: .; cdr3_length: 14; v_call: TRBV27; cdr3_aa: ASSLSMAGGGTEAF
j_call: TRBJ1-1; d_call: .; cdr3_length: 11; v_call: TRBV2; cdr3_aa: ASSVKGDTEAF
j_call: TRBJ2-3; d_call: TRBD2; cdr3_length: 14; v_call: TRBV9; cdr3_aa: ASALGLAGFPDTQY
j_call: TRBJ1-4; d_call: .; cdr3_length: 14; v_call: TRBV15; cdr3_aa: ATSRVPAEGWEKLF
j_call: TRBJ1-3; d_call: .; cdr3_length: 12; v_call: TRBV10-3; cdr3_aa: ATTGQSPGNTIY
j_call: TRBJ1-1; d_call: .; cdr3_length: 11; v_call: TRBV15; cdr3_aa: ACSLRVGTEAF
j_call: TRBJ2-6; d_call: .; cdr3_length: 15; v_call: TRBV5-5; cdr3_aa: ASSLELLRAGANVLT
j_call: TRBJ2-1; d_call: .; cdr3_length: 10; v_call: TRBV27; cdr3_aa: ASSFLGDEQF
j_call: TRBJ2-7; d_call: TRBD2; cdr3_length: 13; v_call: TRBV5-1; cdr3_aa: ASSSGLAETYEQY
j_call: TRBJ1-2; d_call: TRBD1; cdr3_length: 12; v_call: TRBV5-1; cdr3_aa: ASSRGQAASGPL
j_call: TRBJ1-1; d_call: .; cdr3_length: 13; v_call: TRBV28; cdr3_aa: ASSLRETGNTEAF
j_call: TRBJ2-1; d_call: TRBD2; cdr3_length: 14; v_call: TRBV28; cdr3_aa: ASSPGGGRTYNEQF
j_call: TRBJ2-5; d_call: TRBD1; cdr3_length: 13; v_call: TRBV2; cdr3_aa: ASSARDRVPETQY
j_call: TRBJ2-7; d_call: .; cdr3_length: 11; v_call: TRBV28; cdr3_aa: ASAAGLSYEQY